The clone carrying this T cell receptor (beta chain) showed up just a few times. Its specificity is not known. These data belong to a study of regulatory T cells in long-lasting Graves disease. Notes on the study in general: TCR diversity was lower in persistent Graves' patients than in newly diagnosed ones. Sample size, which was small, may have reduced accuracy. Persistent cases favored TRBV28, TRBJ1-2 and TRBJ2-5.

Building the TCR beta libraries relied on iRepertoire HTBI primers, and CDR3 regions underwent Arm-PCR. TCRdb re-called the multiplex PCR reads with MiXCR, one entry per CDR3 protein. The table records 360,000 or so distinct CDR3 sequences, 20% to 25% of them present only once. Time point described: persistent/refractory GD, antithyroid drugs over 5 years with positive TRAb. Generation of the TCR library employed RNA extracted from PBMCs. From each patient, about 8.5 milliliters of peripheral blood was drawn and collected into an EDTA anticoagulant tube. V was clipped by 0 bases and J by 2 bases, with 15 bases between them. This CDR3 region has 16 residues. In germline, CDR1 is DFQATT, CDR2 SNEGSKA (reference sequence).

The origin of this receptor is a woman aged 40 to 55 with Graves disease. This chain links TRBV20-1 with TRBJ2-3, with TRBD1 as a possible D gene (5 bases). The input for sequencing was peripheral blood mononuclear cells (PBMCs), taken when the disease was refractory, from a patient treated with antithyroid drugs. DNA for the CDR3: TGCAGTGCTAGAGATCCGGTACAGGTGAACACAGATACGCAGTATTTT. Amino acid sequence: CSARDPVQVNTDTQYF.